Listed below are T cell receptor beta chains from one sample, sequenced in a study of siplizumab effects on memory and regulatory T cells. Sequenced by immunoSEQ multiplex PCR; TCRdb stores in-frame clones only, minus some. Among about 87,000 clones listed, 80% to 90% were seen once. Sample: CD4+ T cells sorted from blood. Receptors originate from a human donor in good health. Each CDR3 is given without its conserved first and last residue. Fields, in order: CDR3 protein, V gene.

ASSQDPGTSYGYT	TRBV4-3
ASNQDRDPPPEAF	TRBV2
ASSLTIQSYEQY	TRBV9
ASSQVPIGNTIY	TRBV14
ASSSKSYGGTQY	TRBV11-2
AWRPPGPVFSGNTIY	TRBV30
ASTHTGPQY	TRBV5-5
ASSFQDSNTEAF	TRBV5-8
ASSFDLSRYNEQF	TRBV7-2
ASRKGQGANEQY	TRBV6-1
ASSWTSLGTDTQY	TRBV6-5
ASSPGSGVNSPLH	TRBV7-3
ASSIGGNTGELF	TRBV19
ASSARWGEQY	TRBV7-2
ASSQDHIDRREQY	TRBV4-1
ASSELLGLSRDTQY	TRBV25-1
ASSTGRNTYNEQF	TRBV5-1
ASSGGVPYEQY	TRBV2
ASGAGLAGWRSEQF	TRBV2
ASAGGQNNQPQH	TRBV10-3
ASPGRGTDTQY	TRBV6-1
AIASGSYEQY	TRBV10-3
ASSQDHSTNNEQF	TRBV4-2
ASSLGDRGRPYGYI	TRBV7-2
ASSVVSRGGNEQF	TRBV9
ASSPTTTTNEKLF	TRBV18
ASSPGQGRELF	TRBV11-3
ATEDRERLGDSPLH	TRBV28
ASNRGGQHAF	TRBV28